This T cell receptor (beta chain) was identified during a study of cytomegalovirus exposure and HLA in healthy donors. The CDR3 extends over 16 amino acids. Per germline, CDR1 SGHRS and CDR2 YFSETQ. Trimming at V came to 0 bases and at J to 0 bases, leaving 5 bases not matched to a gene. Study results and caveats: Per a later analysis, HLA-associated TCR beta chains showed more clonal expansion than other, equally common TCR beta chains. As was reported, the classifier diagnosed cytomegalovirus status with high specificity and sensitivity.

Primers for the PCR totalled 60 Vbeta and 13 Jbeta. The authors' processing: As a later analysis found, there were 80 million or so unique TCR beta chains, of which roughly 11 million were shared. Profiling relied on immunoSEQ multiplex PCR, and the TCRdb table lists in-frame clones only, not all of them. The V and J calls and clone size are taken from that table; D and trimming were inferred from the DNA. The sample contains 82,000 or so clones, 74% of which appear only once. Notes on this clone: Its antigen remains unidentified.

The chain joins TRBV5-1 to TRBJ1-1; 7 bases agree with TRBD1. Specimen: PBMCs. The clonotype was recovered from a woman aged 45-65 years in good health and CMV-seropositive. The CDR3 spells CASSLAGTDMNTEAFF. Written as DNA, the CDR3 is TGCGCCAGCAGCTTGGCGGGGACAGATATGAACACTGAAGCTTTCTTT. Looking up the rest from reference TRBV5-1 and TRBJ1-1 gives the full variable domain: KAGVTQTPRYLIKTRGQQVTLSCSPISGHRSVSWYQQTPGQGLQFLFEYFSETQRNKGNFPGRFSGRQFSNSRSEMNVSTLELGDSALYLCASSLAGTDMNTEAFFGQGTRLTVV.